Presented here are 32 T cell receptor beta chains from one specimen sequenced in a study of T cells in Graves' hyperthyroidism and ophthalmopathy. Amplification yielded TCR beta CDR3 regions, with RNA transcripts as the source. TCR CDR3 regions were first amplified by RT-PCR with HTBI primers. From the multiplex PCR reads, TCRdb called clonotypes with MiXCR, one entry per CDR3 protein. This sample has about 720,000 distinct CDR3 sequences, with over 15% found just once. The sample was blood. These receptors were taken from a young man with Graves' hyperthyroidism.

The V call is TRBV4-1, the J call TRBJ2-3, with D hard to call. CDR1 is MGHRA, CDR2 YSYEKL, per germline. Deletions cut 0 bases from V and 4 bases from J, with 14 bases between. There are 16 residues in the CDR3. CDR3: CASSQDWGFIADTQYF. CDR3 DNA sequence: TGCGCCAGCAGCCAAGATTGGGGTTTTATCGCAGATACGCAGTATTTT.

The chain couples TRBV11-3 to TRBJ2-6, with D possibly matching TRBD2 (5 bases). Trimming removed 1 base at V and 0 bases at J, with 13 bases between. CDR1 SGHNT and CDR2 YENEEA come from the germline V gene. CDR3 length: 18 amino acids. CDR3 amino acids: CASSLGGNRDSGANVLTF. The CDR3 DNA reads TGTGCCAGCAGCTTAGGCGGCAATCGGGACTCTGGGGCCAACGTCCTGACTTTC.

The V call is TRBV27, the J call TRBJ2-1, with 12 nucleotides matching TRBD2. From germline, CDR1 is MNHEY and CDR2 SMNVEV (reference sequence). The CDR3 runs 16 residues. The V and J ends lost 2 bases and 7 bases, in that order; junction bases with no gene match: 6. This chain's CDR3 is CASSLDTSGRWNEQFF. CDR3 coding DNA: TGTGCCAGCAGTTTAGATACTAGCGGGAGGTGGAATGAGCAGTTCTTC.

This clonotype was seen at least ten times. V usage is TRBV12-3 or TRBV12-4 and J usage is TRBJ1-1; D possibly corresponds to TRBD1 (5 bases). This CDR3 has 15 amino acids. V dropped 7 bases and J dropped 5 bases, with 20 bases sitting between them. DNA of the CDR3: TGTGCCAGCACTCTTGGCTGGCGGGGGGGGACTGAAGCTTTCTTT. It encodes CASTLGWRGGTEAFF.

V gene TRBV7-9 combines with J gene TRBJ1-1; 9 positions agree with TRBD1. The length of the CDR3 is 16 residues. V shed 4 bases and J 1 base; nucleotides not matched to a gene: 7. Germline assignment: CDR1 SEHNR and CDR2 FQNEAQ (reference sequence). CDR3: CASSSPTGGRNTEAFF. CDR3 in DNA: TGTGCCAGCAGCTCCCCGACAGGGGGGAGGAACACTGAAGCTTTCTTT.

The rearrangement uses TRBV7-9 and TRBJ1-4, with 8 bases fitting TRBD1. J gave up 8 bases and V 5 bases, and 7 bases lay outside the gene matches. Germline CDR1 is SEHNR and CDR2 is FQNEAQ (reference sequence). This CDR3 is built from 14 residues. The chain's CDR3 is CASSKTGELEKLFF. CDR3 DNA sequence: TGTGCCAGCAGCAAGACAGGGGAGTTGGAAAAACTGTTTTTT. The variable domain in full, with the rest retrieved from reference TRBV7-9 and TRBJ1-4, is DTGVSQNPRHKITKRGQNVTFRCDPISEHNRLYWYRQTLGQGPEFLTYFQNEAQLEKSRLLSDRFSAERPKGSFSTLEIQRTEQGDSAMYLCASSKTGELEKLFFGSGTQLSVL.

This clonotype was observed many times. The chain uses TRBV7-9 and TRBJ2-1; either TRBD1 or TRBD2 may fit D (5 bases each). The CDR3 totals 15 residues. Trimming left V 5 bases short and J 9 bases short, with 20 bases between. From germline, CDR1 is SEHNR and CDR2 FQNEAQ (reference sequence). The chain's CDR3 is CASSVRDGRSGEQFF. The CDR3 DNA reads TGTGCCAGCAGCGTGAGGGACGGGCGATCGGGTGAGCAGTTCTTC.

In this sample, this clonotype turned up a few times. V is TRBV24-1 and J is TRBJ2-7; D remains unclear. The germline V and J ends were trimmed by 4 bases and 0 bases, with 9 bases remaining between them. The CDR3 contains 14 residues. The germline V gene encodes CDR1 KGHDR and CDR2 SFDVKD. This CDR3 reads CATSEGPSSYEQYF. The DNA for the CDR3 is TGTGCCACCAGTGAAGGACCCAGCTCCTACGAGCAGTACTTC.

In the case of this clonotype: A much bigger clone sits one base away, suggesting this may be a read error. The chain carries TRBV10-3 and TRBJ2-5; D is possibly TRBD1 (6 bases). Trimming removed 2 bases from V and 0 bases from J, with 16 bases in between. Germline V gene data show CDR1 as ENHRY and CDR2 as SYGVKD. This CDR3 contains 17 residues. The CDR3 spells CAISEGGQGPYQETQYF. The CDR3, as DNA: TGTGCCATCAGTGAGGGGGGCCAGGGACCGTACCAAGAGACCCAGTACTTC.

This clonotype was recorded at least ten times. CDR3 residues: CASSIPPLDTQYF. DNA of the CDR3: TGTGCCAGCAGCATCCCCCCCTTAGATACGCAGTATTTT. The rearrangement uses TRBV28 and TRBJ2-3; D unclear. The CDR3 is 13 residues long. The germline V gene has CDR1 MDHEN and CDR2 SYDVKM. V gave up 6 bases and J gave up 5 bases, with 12 bases separating them.

This clonotype was seen more than once but under ten times. The junction departs from the called germline gene at one end, perhaps through a read error. The chain recombines TRBV27 with TRBJ2-1, with D possibly being TRBD2 (6 bases). The CDR3 loop spans 14 amino acids. Germline loops: CDR1 MNHEY, CDR2 SMNVEV (reference sequence). The DNA of the CDR3 is TGTGCCAGCCGTTTAAGACGGGAGCAAAATGAGCAGTTCTTC. Residues: CASRLRREQNEQFF.

This clonotype was seen at least ten times. This chain connects TRBV10-3 to TRBJ1-1; D gene unclear. Germline assignment: CDR1 ENHRY and CDR2 SYGVKD. Trimming shortened V by 3 bases and J by 1 base, and 9 bases separated the two germline ends. This CDR3 spans 14 amino acids. The CDR3 DNA reads TGTGCCATCAGTGATGAGGGAGGGAACACTGAAGCTTTCTTT. Protein product: CAISDEGGNTEAFF.

The V and J genes are TRBV7-9 and TRBJ2-1, with TRBD1 matching 9 bases. Germline CDR1 reads SEHNR; CDR2 reads FQNEAQ (reference sequence). The CDR3 runs to 14 residues. The junction had 1 base not matched to a gene; V was cut back by 0 bases and J by 7 bases. This chain's CDR3 is CASSLADRGNEQFF. Here the CDR3 DNA reads TGTGCCAGCAGCTTAGCGGACAGGGGAAATGAGCAGTTCTTC.

This clonotype has just a few counts. The gene calls are TRBV6-1 and TRBJ2-5, with 9 nucleotides matching TRBD2. This CDR3 region has 15 residues. Germline V gene sequence: CDR1 MNHNS, CDR2 SASEGT. The ends lost 6 bases at V and 5 bases at J; junction bases unmatched: 10. For the CDR3, the DNA is TGTGCCAGCAGCCCTAGCGGGATGGCTAGGGAGACCCAGTACTTC. Translation: CASSPSGMARETQYF.

This clonotype was seen at least ten times. The V and J genes are TRBV11-2 and TRBJ2-1, with 10 bases aligning to TRBD2. The CDR3 is 15 amino acids. The junction had 3 bases not matched to a gene; V was cut back by 5 bases and J by 2 bases. Per the germline V gene, CDR1 is SGHAT and CDR2 is FQNNGV. This chain's CDR3 is CASSRAGGPYNEQFF. The CDR3 coding sequence is TGTGCCAGCAGCCGAGCGGGAGGGCCCTACAATGAGCAGTTCTTC.

This chain joins TRBV12-5 and TRBJ1-3; D not certain. Germline CDR1 reads LGHNT; CDR2 reads FRNRAP. This CDR3 is built from 15 residues. Trimming stripped 9 bases from V and 2 bases from J, with 17 bases between. The CDR3 is CASLDRREAGNTIYF. Written as DNA, the CDR3 is TGTGCTAGCCTCGACCGAAGGGAGGCTGGAAACACCATATATTTT. Drawing the rest from reference TRBV12-5 and TRBJ1-3, the complete variable domain is DARVTQTPRHKVTEMGQEVTMRCQPILGHNTVFWYRQTMMQGLELLAYFRNRAPLDDSGMPKDRFSAEMPDATLATLKIQPSEPRDSAVYFCASLDRREAGNTIYFGEGSWLTVV.

This clonotype showed up many times. This CDR3 is CASSTLGLRYNEQFF. CDR3 DNA: TGTGCCAGCAGTACCTTGGGACTCAGATACAATGAGCAGTTCTTC. The V gene is TRBV6-2 or TRBV6-3, the J gene TRBJ2-1, with D possibly TRBD2 on 6 matching bases. Germline V gives CDR1 MNHEY, CDR2 SVGEGT. This CDR3 is 15 amino acids long. The germline V and J ends were trimmed by 5 bases and 4 bases, with 15 bases remaining between them.

The chain carries TRBV20-1 and TRBJ2-3, with D unresolved. The CDR3 is 11 residues long. V lost 5 bases and J 8 bases, leaving 11 bases between the germline ends. Germline V gene data show CDR1 as DFQATT and CDR2 as SNEGSKA (reference sequence). CDR3 loop: CSAGPYGTQYF. The DNA for the CDR3 is TGCAGTGCTGGGCCGTACGGTACGCAGTATTTT.

The chain joins TRBV10-3 to TRBJ2-7; D gene ambiguous. Trimming removed 10 bases at V and 3 bases at J, with 10 bases between. The CDR3 spans 11 residues. Germline lookup yields CDR1 ENHRY and CDR2 SYGVKD. In nucleotides, the CDR3 is TGTGCCACGGCGTCGGGCTACGAGCAGTACTTC. It encodes CATASGYEQYF.

The V and J genes are TRBV14 and TRBJ2-1, with D tentatively TRBD2 (7 bases). Trimming left V 4 bases short and J 7 bases short, with 26 bases between. This CDR3 is built from 18 residues. CDR1 is SGHDN and CDR2 is FVKESK in the germline V gene. In DNA form, the CDR3 reads TGTGCCAGCAGCCTTCTCCTGGGGAGGGGGACTTCATCTAATGAGCAGTTCTTC. It specifies CASSLLLGRGTSSNEQFF.

This clonotype was recorded many times. It may be a read error: a sequence one base away is much more abundant. V usage is TRBV2 and J usage is TRBJ1-5; no firm D call. Per the germline V gene, CDR1 is SNHLY and CDR2 is FYNNEI. CDR3 length: 11 amino acids. Trimming took off 4 bases at V and 6 bases at J, with 4 bases between the two ends. Written as DNA, the CDR3 is TGTGCCAGCAGTGTAGGTCAGCCCCAGCATTTT. Translation: CASSVGQPQHF.

V gene TRBV29-1 combines with J gene TRBJ1-5; D might be TRBD1 (6 bases). The germline V and J ends were trimmed by 5 bases and 5 bases, with 16 bases remaining between them. Germline values: CDR1 SQVTM, CDR2 ANQGSEA. The CDR3 loop spans 14 amino acids. The CDR3 region has the DNA TGCAGCGTTTCTACCGGGACAACTGATCAGCCCCAGCATTTT. It codes for CSVSTGTTDQPQHF.

The rearrangement joins TRBV30 to TRBJ2-1; TRBD1 or TRBD2 may be the D gene (5 bases each). Trimming shortened V by 5 bases and J by 1 base, and 15 bases separated the two germline ends. Germline lookup yields CDR1 GTSNPN and CDR2 SVGIG (reference sequence). The CDR3 is 15 residues long. The CDR3 DNA reads as TGTGCCTGGGCACCGGTGGGGGTATCCTACAATGAGCAGTTCTTC. It specifies CAWAPVGVSYNEQFF.

This clonotype was seen a few times. An end of the junction does not agree with germline; a read error may underlie this. The chain links TRBV7-2 to TRBJ2-3; D remains ambiguous. This CDR3 has 13 residues. Per the germline V gene, CDR1 is SGHTA and CDR2 is FQGNSA. CDR3 sequence (DNA): TGTGCCAGCAGCTCCTACGGGCCAGATGCGCAGTATTTT. Translation: CASSSYGPDAQYF.

The rearrangement uses TRBV7-2 and TRBJ1-2; TRBD1 might be the D (5 bases). Germline-derived CDR1 and CDR2 are SGHTA and FQGNSA. There are 14 residues in the CDR3. Trimming removed 2 bases at V and 5 bases at J, with 12 bases between. CDR3 coding DNA: TGTGCCAGCAGCTTACTCGGGACCCGTTATGGCTACACCTTC. It is translated as CASSLLGTRYGYTF.

This clonotype has a handful of counts. This chain links TRBV3-1 with TRBJ2-7; 7 bases map to TRBD1. The CDR3 totals 13 residues. Germline lookup yields CDR1 LGHDT and CDR2 YNNKEL (reference sequence). J lost 5 bases, V lost 3 bases, and 4 bases had no gene match. The CDR3 spells CASSHTDRHEQYF. CDR3 nucleotide sequence: TGTGCCAGCAGCCACACGGACAGGCACGAGCAGTACTTC.

The chain links TRBV18 to TRBJ2-2; D uncertain. The V end was cut by 4 bases, the J end by 5 bases, with 5 bases between. This CDR3 contains 12 residues. Germline V CDR1 and CDR2: KGHSH, LQKENI. The CDR3 is CASSQITGELFF. Written as DNA, the CDR3 is TGTGCCAGCTCACAGATAACCGGGGAGCTGTTTTTT. Based on the CDR3 plus reference TRBV18 and TRBJ2-2, the full variable domain is NAGVMQNPRHLVRRRGQEARLRCSPMKGHSHVYWYRQLPEEGLKFMVYLQKENIIDESGMPKERFSAEFPKEGPSILRIQQVVRGDSAAYFCASSQITGELFFGEGSRLTVL.

This chain joins TRBV28 and TRBJ2-4; D gene ambiguous. Trimming removed 6 bases from V and 7 bases from J, with 19 bases in between. This CDR3 is 15 amino acids long. Germline V CDR1 and CDR2: MDHEN, SYDVKM. CDR3 nucleotide sequence: TGTGCCAGCAGGCCAACTCCGGGCCGAGAGAACATTCAGTACTTC. It yields the protein CASRPTPGRENIQYF. Full variable domain (remainder filled in from reference TRBV28 and TRBJ2-4): DVKVTQSSRYLVKRTGEKVFLECVQDMDHENMFWYRQDPGLGLRLIYFSYDVKMKEKGDIPEGYSVSREKKERFSLILESASTNQTSMYLCASRPTPGRENIQYFGAGTRLSVL.

This clonotype was counted ten times or more. This rearrangement joins TRBV2 to TRBJ2-7, with D hard to call. Trimming removed 5 bases from V and 4 bases from J, with 18 bases in between. Looked up from germline, CDR1 is SNHLY and CDR2 is FYNNEI. The CDR3 is 15 residues long. The CDR3 region is CASSLLSVAWYEQYF. CDR3 coding DNA: TGTGCCAGCAGTCTCCTTTCTGTCGCATGGTACGAGCAGTACTTC.

The chain combines TRBV10-2 with TRBJ2-7, with 12 bases lining up with TRBD2. Trimming at V came to 4 bases and at J to 3 bases, leaving 4 bases not matched to a gene. This CDR3 has 15 amino acids. Germline lookup yields CDR1 WSHSY and CDR2 SAAADI. Here the CDR3 reads CASSVPTSGSYEQYF. CDR3 in DNA: TGCGCCAGCAGTGTACCGACTAGCGGGAGCTACGAGCAGTACTTC.

The V gene is TRBV10-3, the J gene TRBJ2-3, with TRBD2 as a possible D gene (5 bases). The ends were cut back, 3 bases at V and 6 bases at J, with 16 bases in the middle. CDR1 is ENHRY, CDR2 SYGVKD, per germline. The CDR3 is made up of 15 amino acids. CDR3 DNA: TGTGCCATCAGTGATCCGGCGGCTGGAGGTGATACGCAGTATTTT. This encodes CAISDPAAGGDTQYF.

The chain uses TRBV4-1 and TRBJ2-1; D uncertain. Trimming shortened V by 1 base and J by 5 bases, and 9 bases separated the two germline ends. The CDR3 runs 14 residues. Per germline, CDR1 MGHRA and CDR2 YSYEKL. CDR3 sequence (DNA): TGCGCCAGCAGCCAAGTAGGGCGGAACAATGAGCAGTTCTTC. Translating it yields CASSQVGRNNEQFF.